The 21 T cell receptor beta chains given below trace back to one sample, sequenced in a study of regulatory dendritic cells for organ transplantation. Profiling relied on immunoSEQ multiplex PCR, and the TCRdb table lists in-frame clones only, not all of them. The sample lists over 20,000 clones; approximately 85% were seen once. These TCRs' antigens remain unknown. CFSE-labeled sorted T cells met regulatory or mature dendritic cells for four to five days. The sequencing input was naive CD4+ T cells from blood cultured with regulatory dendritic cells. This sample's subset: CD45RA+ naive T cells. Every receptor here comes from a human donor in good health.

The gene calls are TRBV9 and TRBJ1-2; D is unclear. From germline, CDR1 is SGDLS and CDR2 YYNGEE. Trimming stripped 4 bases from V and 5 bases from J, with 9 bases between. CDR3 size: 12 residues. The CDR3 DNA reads TGTGCCAGCAGCTATGACCCGTATGGCTACACCTTC. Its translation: CASSYDPYGYTF. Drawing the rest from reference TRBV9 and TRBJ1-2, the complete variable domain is DSGVTQTPKHLITATGQRVTLRCSPRSGDLSVYWYQQSLDQGLQFLIQYYNGEERAKGNILERFSAQQFPDLHSELNLSSLELGDSALYFCASSYDPYGYTFGSGTRLTVV.

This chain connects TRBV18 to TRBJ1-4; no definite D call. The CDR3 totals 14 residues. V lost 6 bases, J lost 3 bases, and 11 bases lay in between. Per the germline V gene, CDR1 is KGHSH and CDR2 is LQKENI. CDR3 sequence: CASSSNAANEKLFF. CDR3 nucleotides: TGTGCCAGCTCTTCGAACGCGGCTAATGAAAAACTGTTTTTT.

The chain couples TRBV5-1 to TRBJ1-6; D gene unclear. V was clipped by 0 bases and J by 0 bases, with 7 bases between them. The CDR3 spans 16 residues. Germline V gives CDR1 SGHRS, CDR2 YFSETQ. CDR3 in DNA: TGCGCCAGCAGCTTGGTTGGGGACTCCTATAATTCACCCCTCCACTTT. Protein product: CASSLVGDSYNSPLHF.

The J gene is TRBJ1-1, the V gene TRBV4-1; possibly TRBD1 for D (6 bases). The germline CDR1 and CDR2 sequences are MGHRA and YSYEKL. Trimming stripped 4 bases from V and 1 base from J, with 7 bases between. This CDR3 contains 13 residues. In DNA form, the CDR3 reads TGCGCCAGCAGCCTGGGACAGAACACTGAAGCTTTCTTT. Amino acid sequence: CASSLGQNTEAFF.

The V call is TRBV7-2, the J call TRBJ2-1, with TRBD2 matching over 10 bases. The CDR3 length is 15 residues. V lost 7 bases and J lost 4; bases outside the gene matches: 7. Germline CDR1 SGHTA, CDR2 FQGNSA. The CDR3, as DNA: TGTGCCAGCACCGAGACTAGCGGGCCGTACAATGAGCAGTTCTTC. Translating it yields CASTETSGPYNEQFF. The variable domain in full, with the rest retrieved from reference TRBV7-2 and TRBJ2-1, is GAGVSQSPSNKVTEKGKDVELRCDPISGHTALYWYRQSLGQGLEFLIYFQGNSAPDKSGLPSDRFSAERTGGSVSTLTIQRTQQEDSAVYLCASTETSGPYNEQFFGPGTRLTVL.

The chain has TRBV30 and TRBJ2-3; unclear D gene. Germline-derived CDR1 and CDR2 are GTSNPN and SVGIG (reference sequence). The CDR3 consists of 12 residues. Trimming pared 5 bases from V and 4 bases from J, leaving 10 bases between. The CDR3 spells CAWQVTADTQYF. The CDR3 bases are TGTGCCTGGCAGGTCACGGCAGATACGCAGTATTTT.

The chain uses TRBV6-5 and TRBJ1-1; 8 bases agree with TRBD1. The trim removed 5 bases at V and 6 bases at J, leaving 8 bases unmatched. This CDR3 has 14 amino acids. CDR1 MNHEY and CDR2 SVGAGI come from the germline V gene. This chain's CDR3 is CASSPRDRFPEAFF. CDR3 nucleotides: TGTGCCAGCAGTCCTAGGGACAGGTTCCCTGAAGCTTTCTTT.

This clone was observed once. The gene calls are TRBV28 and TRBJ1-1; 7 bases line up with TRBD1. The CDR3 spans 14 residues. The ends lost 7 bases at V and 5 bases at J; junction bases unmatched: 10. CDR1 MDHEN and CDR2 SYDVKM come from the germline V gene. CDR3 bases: TGTGCCAGCATCGAATCACCCAGGGGGACTGAAGCTTTCTTT. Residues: CASIESPRGTEAFF.

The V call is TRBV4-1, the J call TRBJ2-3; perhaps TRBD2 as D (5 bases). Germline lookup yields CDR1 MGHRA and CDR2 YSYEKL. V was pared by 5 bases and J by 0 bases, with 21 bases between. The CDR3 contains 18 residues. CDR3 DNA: TGCGCCAGCAGCAGCCCGGGGTTAACCACCGCTAGCACAGATACGCAGTATTTT. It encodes CASSSPGLTTASTDTQYF.

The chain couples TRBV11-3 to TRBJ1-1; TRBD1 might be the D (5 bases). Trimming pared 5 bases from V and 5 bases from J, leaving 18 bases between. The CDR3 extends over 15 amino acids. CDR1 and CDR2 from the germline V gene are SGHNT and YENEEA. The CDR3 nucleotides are TGTGCCAGCAGCACTGGACAAGTCGGTGGGACTGAAGCTTTCTTT. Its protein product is CASSTGQVGGTEAFF.

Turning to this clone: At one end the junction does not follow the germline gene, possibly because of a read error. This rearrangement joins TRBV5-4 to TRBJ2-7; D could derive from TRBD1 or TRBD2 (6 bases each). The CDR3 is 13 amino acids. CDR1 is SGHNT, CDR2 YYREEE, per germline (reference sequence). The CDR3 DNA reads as TGTGCCAGCAGCTTGGGGGGGAGGACAGCCTTGTGTTTC. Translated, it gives CASSLGGRTALCF.

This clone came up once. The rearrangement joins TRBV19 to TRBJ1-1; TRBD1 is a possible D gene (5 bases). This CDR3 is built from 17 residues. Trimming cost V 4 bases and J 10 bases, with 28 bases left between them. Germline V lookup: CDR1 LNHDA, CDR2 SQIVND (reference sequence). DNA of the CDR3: TGTGCCAGTAGTACTCACCCCGGGGCCGGCTCTCCGTCACGAGCTTTCTTT. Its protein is CASSTHPGAGSPSRAFF. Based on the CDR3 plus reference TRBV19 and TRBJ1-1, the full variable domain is DGGITQSPKYLFRKEGQNVTLSCEQNLNHDAMYWYRQDPGQGLRLIYYSQIVNDFQKGDIAEGYSVSREKKESFPLTVTSAQKNPTAFYLCASSTHPGAGSPSRAFFGQGTRLTVV.

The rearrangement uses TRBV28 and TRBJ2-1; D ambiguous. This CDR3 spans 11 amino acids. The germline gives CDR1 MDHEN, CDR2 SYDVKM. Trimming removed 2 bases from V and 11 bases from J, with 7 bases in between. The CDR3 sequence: CASSLSRKQFF. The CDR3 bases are TGTGCCAGCAGTTTAAGTCGGAAGCAGTTCTTC.

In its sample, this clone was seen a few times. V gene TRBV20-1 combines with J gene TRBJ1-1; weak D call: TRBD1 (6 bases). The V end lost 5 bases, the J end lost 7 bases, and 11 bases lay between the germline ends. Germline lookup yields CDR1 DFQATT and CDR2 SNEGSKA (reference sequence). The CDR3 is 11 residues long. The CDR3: CSAQTGYEAFF. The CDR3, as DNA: TGCAGTGCTCAAACAGGGTATGAAGCTTTCTTT.

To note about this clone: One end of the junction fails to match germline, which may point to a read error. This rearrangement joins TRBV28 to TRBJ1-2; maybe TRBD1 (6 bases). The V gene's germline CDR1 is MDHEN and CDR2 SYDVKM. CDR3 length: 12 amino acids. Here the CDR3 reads CASSLPTGGTFF. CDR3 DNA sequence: TGTGCCAGCAGTCTACCAACCGGGGGCACCTTCTTC.

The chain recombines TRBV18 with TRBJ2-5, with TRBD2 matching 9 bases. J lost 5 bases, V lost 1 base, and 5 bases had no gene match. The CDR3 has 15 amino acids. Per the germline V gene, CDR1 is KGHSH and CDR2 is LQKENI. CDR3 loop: CASSPLSGSQETQYF. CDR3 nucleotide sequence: TGTGCCAGCTCACCACTTAGCGGGAGTCAGGAGACCCAGTACTTC.

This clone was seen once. CDR3 region: CATSRGLDTEAFF. CDR3 DNA: TGTGCTACGAGCAGGGGATTGGACACTGAAGCTTTCTTT. The V gene is TRBV6-5, the J gene TRBJ1-1; perhaps TRBD1 as D (6 bases). Germline values: CDR1 MNHEY, CDR2 SVGAGI. This CDR3 region has 13 residues.

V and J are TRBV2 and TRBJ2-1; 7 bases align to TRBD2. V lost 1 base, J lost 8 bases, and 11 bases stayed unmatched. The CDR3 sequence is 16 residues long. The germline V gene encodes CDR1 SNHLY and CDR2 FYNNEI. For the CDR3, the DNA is TGTGCCAGCAGTGAAGGGGTTGGGCGGGAGCCGGATGAGCAGTTCTTC. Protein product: CASSEGVGREPDEQFF.

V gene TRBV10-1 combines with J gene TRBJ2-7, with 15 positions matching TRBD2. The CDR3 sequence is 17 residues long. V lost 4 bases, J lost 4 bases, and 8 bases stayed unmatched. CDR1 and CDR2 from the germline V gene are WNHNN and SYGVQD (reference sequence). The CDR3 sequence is CASSGGLAGGPAYEQYF. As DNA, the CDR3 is TGCGCCAGCAGTGGGGGACTAGCGGGAGGCCCGGCTTACGAGCAGTACTTC.

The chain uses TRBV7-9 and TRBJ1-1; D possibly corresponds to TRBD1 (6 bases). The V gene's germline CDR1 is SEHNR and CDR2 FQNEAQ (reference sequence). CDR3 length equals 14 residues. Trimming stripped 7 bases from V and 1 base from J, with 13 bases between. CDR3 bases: TGTGCCAGCACCGGGACACTAGGGAACACTGAAGCTTTCTTT. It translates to CASTGTLGNTEAFF.

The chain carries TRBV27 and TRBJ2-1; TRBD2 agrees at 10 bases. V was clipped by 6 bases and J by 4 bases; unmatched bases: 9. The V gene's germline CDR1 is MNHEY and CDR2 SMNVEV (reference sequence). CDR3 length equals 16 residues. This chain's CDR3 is CASSVMGLAQYNEQFF. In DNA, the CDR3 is TGTGCCAGCAGCGTGATGGGACTAGCGCAATACAATGAGCAGTTCTTC.